This T cell receptor beta chain emerged from a study of OX40 agonist ivuxolimab in advanced cancers. Study-wide context: Ivuxolimab, an antibody acting as an agonist of OX40 (CD134), was used to treat patients. Prior anti-PD-1, anti-PD-L1 or anti-CTLA-4 therapy did not bar entry, and about 40% had some.

This CDR3 comprises 14 residues. Germline V lookup: CDR1 SGHRS, CDR2 YFSETQ. The V end was cut by 4 bases, the J end by 4 bases, with 14 bases between. Sequencing was performed with immunoSEQ multiplex PCR; in TCRdb, only in-frame clones are kept and a portion is missing. The table lists about 100,000 clones, 85% to 95% of them singletons, with 0.54% in the top ten. This chain links TRBV5-1 with TRBJ1-2; D unresolved. Sequences were derived from CD4+ or CD8+ T cells sorted from blood, sampled in a trial of the OX40 agonist ivuxolimab. This clonotype originated in an adult with an advanced solid tumor such as melanoma, head and neck, liver or kidney cancer. CDR3 nucleotide sequence: TGCGCCAGCAGCAACACCCCCGGAAGCTATGGCTACACCTTC. Its translation: CASSNTPGSYGYTF.